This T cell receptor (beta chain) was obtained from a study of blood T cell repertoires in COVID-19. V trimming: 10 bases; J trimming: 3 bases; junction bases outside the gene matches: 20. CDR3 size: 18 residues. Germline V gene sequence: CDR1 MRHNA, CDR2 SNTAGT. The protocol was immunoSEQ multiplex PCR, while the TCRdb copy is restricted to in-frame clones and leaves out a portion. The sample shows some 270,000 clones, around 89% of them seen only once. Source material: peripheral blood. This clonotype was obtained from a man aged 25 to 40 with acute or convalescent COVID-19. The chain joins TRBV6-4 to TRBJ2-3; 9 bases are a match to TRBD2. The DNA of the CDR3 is TGTGCCAACCTGCAGGCTAGCGGGGACAAGGGGCCGACAGATACGCAGTATTTT. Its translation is CANLQASGDKGPTDTQYF.